The clone carrying this TCR beta chain was recorded a few times. Antigen: not known. CDR3 length: 15 residues. CDR1 is SGHDT and CDR2 is YYEEEE in the germline V gene. V was clipped by 1 base and J by 0 bases, with 8 bases between them. Individual cDNA molecules received unique molecular identifiers. From the 5' RACE reads, TCRdb called clonotypes with MiXCR, one entry per CDR3 protein. Among approximately 80,000 distinct CDR3 sequences listed, approximately 11% were seen once. The data were obtained in a study of early T cells in non-severe SARS-CoV-2 infection. For the study at large: Investigators sequenced bulk RNA drawn from unsorted whole blood, and chains remained unpaired. The study, taken as a whole, reports: Missing private and CD4 specificities, VDJdb matching favored anti-spike CD8 responses.

The TCR comes from an adult who was a healthcare worker with PCR-confirmed SARS-CoV-2 infection or an uninfected control (not recorded which). The sequences come from whole blood, collected at baseline. The V gene is TRBV5-6, the J gene TRBJ1-3; TRBD1 might be the D (6 bases). CDR3 coding DNA: TGTGCCAGCAGCTTGAGGACAGTCTCTGGAAACACCATATATTTT. Amino acid sequence: CASSLRTVSGNTIYF.